These T cell receptor beta chains were read from a single sample in a study of T-cell reconstitution after alpha-beta-depleted transplantation in children. In TCRdb, the PCR reads were re-called with MiXCR into one record per CDR3 protein. This table has around 230,000 distinct CDR3 sequences, approximately 19% appearing once. This material consisted of PBMCs, mostly from graft donor cells, taken 360 days after TCRalphabeta/CD19-depleted stem cell transplant. The receptors come from a male patient aged 2-15 years who had a stem cell transplant for acute lymphoblastic leukemia, so the T cells may come from the graft donor. CDR3s include the opening cysteine and the closing phenylalanine or tryptophan. Each record gives: J gene, D gene, clone size, V gene, CDR3 protein, CDR3 DNA. The D gene is left open where the match is weak. Expanded clones get a size class; other rows say once, few or many, or leave the size out.

j_gene: TRBJ2-1
d_gene: TRBD2
abundance: -
v_gene: TRBV12-3/TRBV12-4
CDR3aa: CASSRRTSGGLPYNEQFF
CDR3nt: TGTGCCAGCAGCCGCAGGACTAGCGGGGGATTACCCTACAATGAGCAGTTCTTC

j_gene: TRBJ2-7
d_gene: -
abundance: many
v_gene: TRBV13
CDR3aa: CASSLTGAGSSYEQYF
CDR3nt: TGTGCCAGCAGCTTAACGGGGGCGGGGAGCTCCTACGAGCAGTACTTC

j_gene: TRBJ2-4
d_gene: -
abundance: few
v_gene: TRBV12-3/TRBV12-4
CDR3aa: CASSFIRAVNIQYF
CDR3nt: TGTGCCAGCAGTTTTATCAGAGCAGTAAACATTCAGTACTTC

j_gene: TRBJ2-2
d_gene: TRBD2
abundance: few
v_gene: TRBV5-1
CDR3aa: CASSRRLAVNTGELFF
CDR3nt: TGCGCCAGCAGCCGTCGACTAGCGGTGAACACCGGGGAGCTGTTTTTT

j_gene: TRBJ2-1
d_gene: -
abundance: few
v_gene: TRBV5-1
CDR3aa: CASSFWGLDNEQFF
CDR3nt: TGCGCCAGCAGCTTTTGGGGGCTTGACAATGAGCAGTTCTTC

j_gene: TRBJ1-3
d_gene: TRBD1
abundance: -
v_gene: TRBV15
CDR3aa: CATSRDLRQGSGNTIYF
CDR3nt: TGTGCCACCAGCAGAGATCTTAGACAGGGCTCTGGAAACACCATATATTTT

j_gene: TRBJ2-5
d_gene: -
abundance: -
v_gene: TRBV25-1
CDR3aa: CASSDQMGKETQYF
CDR3nt: TGTGCCAGCAGTGACCAGATGGGAAAAGAGACCCAGTACTTC

j_gene: TRBJ1-1
d_gene: TRBD1
abundance: few
v_gene: TRBV6-1
CDR3aa: CASRQGNTEAFF
CDR3nt: TGTGCCAGCCGACAGGGGAACACTGAAGCTTTCTTT

j_gene: TRBJ2-1
d_gene: TRBD2
abundance: many
v_gene: TRBV7-2
CDR3aa: CASSIAGGSSYNEQFF
CDR3nt: TGTGCCAGCAGCATAGCGGGAGGGAGCTCCTACAATGAGCAGTTCTTC

j_gene: TRBJ1-6
d_gene: -
abundance: -
v_gene: TRBV4-3
CDR3aa: CASSQDSGAAGSYNSPLHF
CDR3nt: TGCGCCAGCAGCCAAGATTCGGGGGCGGCGGGCTCCTATAATTCACCCCTCCACTTT

j_gene: TRBJ1-1
d_gene: -
abundance: many
v_gene: TRBV7-2
CDR3aa: CASSPYILNTEAFF
CDR3nt: TGTGCCAGCAGCCCTTACATATTGAACACTGAAGCTTTCTTT

j_gene: TRBJ2-7
d_gene: TRBD2
abundance: -
v_gene: TRBV19
CDR3aa: CASSTSLAENEQYF
CDR3nt: TGTGCCAGTAGTACTTCACTAGCGGAGAACGAGCAGTACTTC

j_gene: TRBJ2-2
d_gene: TRBD2
abundance: -
v_gene: TRBV12-3/TRBV12-4
CDR3aa: CASRSSGTGELFF
CDR3nt: TGTGCCAGCAGGTCTAGCGGCACCGGGGAGCTGTTTTTT

j_gene: TRBJ2-3
d_gene: TRBD2
abundance: many
v_gene: TRBV20-1
CDR3aa: CSADPTSGGGTTDTQYF
CDR3nt: TGCAGTGCCGACCCCACTAGCGGGGGAGGAACCACAGATACGCAGTATTTT

j_gene: TRBJ2-1
d_gene: -
abundance: -
v_gene: TRBV7-6
CDR3aa: CASSLGADREGEQFF
CDR3nt: TGTGCCAGCAGCTTAGGGGCGGACAGAGAGGGTGAGCAGTTCTTC

j_gene: TRBJ2-7
d_gene: TRBD1
abundance: few
v_gene: TRBV4-2
CDR3aa: CASSQELGTGSYEQYF
CDR3nt: TGTGCCAGCAGCCAAGAATTGGGGACAGGGTCCTACGAGCAGTACTTC

j_gene: TRBJ1-1
d_gene: TRBD1
abundance: few
v_gene: TRBV7-9
CDR3aa: CASSLGDRGQYTEAFF
CDR3nt: TGTGCCAGCAGCTTGGGGGACAGGGGACAGTACACTGAAGCTTTCTTT

j_gene: TRBJ2-2
d_gene: -
abundance: many
v_gene: TRBV7-2
CDR3aa: CATKLSGELFF
CDR3nt: TGTGCCACCAAGTTATCCGGGGAGCTGTTTTTT

j_gene: TRBJ2-1
d_gene: TRBD2
abundance: many
v_gene: TRBV7-9
CDR3aa: CASSNPMAGGLGEQFF
CDR3nt: TGTGCCAGCAGCAACCCCATGGCGGGGGGCCTCGGGGAGCAGTTCTTC

j_gene: TRBJ1-1
d_gene: -
abundance: -
v_gene: TRBV29-1
CDR3aa: CSVLPSRVSTEAFF
CDR3nt: TGCAGCGTCCTCCCCAGCCGTGTGAGCACTGAAGCTTTCTTT

j_gene: TRBJ2-3
d_gene: -
abundance: few
v_gene: TRBV5-6
CDR3aa: CTSGNTDTQYF
CDR3nt: TGTACTTCAGGGAACACAGATACGCAGTATTTT

j_gene: TRBJ1-1
d_gene: -
abundance: many
v_gene: TRBV12-3/TRBV12-4
CDR3aa: CASSLRQGTEAFF
CDR3nt: TGTGCCAGCAGCCTAAGACAAGGAACTGAAGCTTTCTTT

j_gene: TRBJ1-1
d_gene: -
abundance: -
v_gene: TRBV7-9
CDR3aa: CASSLEEVGDTEAFF
CDR3nt: TGTGCCAGCAGCTTGGAAGAAGTTGGGGACACTGAAGCTTTCTTT

j_gene: TRBJ2-2
d_gene: -
abundance: -
v_gene: TRBV11-1
CDR3aa: CASSLVPTGELFF
CDR3nt: TGTGCCAGCAGCTTAGTTCCCACCGGGGAGCTGTTTTTT

j_gene: TRBJ2-3
d_gene: -
abundance: -
v_gene: TRBV7-9
CDR3aa: CASSQRTGVTDTQYF
CDR3nt: TGTGCCAGCAGCCAACGCACTGGAGTCACAGATACGCAGTATTTT

j_gene: TRBJ2-7
d_gene: -
abundance: many
v_gene: TRBV7-2
CDR3aa: CASSLWRSYEQYF
CDR3nt: TGTGCCAGCAGCTTATGGAGATCCTACGAGCAGTACTTC

j_gene: TRBJ1-6
d_gene: -
abundance: -
v_gene: TRBV28
CDR3aa: CAISGGISPLHF
CDR3nt: TGTGCCATCTCGGGGGGTATTTCACCCCTCCACTTT

j_gene: TRBJ1-1
d_gene: -
abundance: many
v_gene: TRBV5-1
CDR3aa: CASSVLPGSPEAFF
CDR3nt: TGCGCCAGCAGCGTATTACCAGGGTCGCCTGAAGCTTTCTTT

j_gene: TRBJ2-1
d_gene: TRBD2
abundance: few
v_gene: TRBV7-9
CDR3aa: CASSLSAGGLNEQFF
CDR3nt: TGTGCCAGCAGCTTATCAGCGGGAGGTCTGAATGAGCAGTTCTTC

j_gene: TRBJ1-1
d_gene: -
abundance: few
v_gene: TRBV5-5
CDR3aa: CASSLVKNTEAFF
CDR3nt: TGTGCCAGCAGCTTGGTGAAGAACACTGAAGCTTTCTTT

j_gene: TRBJ2-1
d_gene: -
abundance: -
v_gene: TRBV12-3/TRBV12-4
CDR3aa: CASTSSLEQFF
CDR3nt: TGTGCCAGCACCTCCAGCCTTGAGCAGTTCTTC

j_gene: TRBJ2-1
d_gene: -
abundance: -
v_gene: TRBV6-5
CDR3aa: CASSYSRLAPYNEQFF
CDR3nt: TGTGCCAGCAGTTACTCGAGGCTAGCGCCCTACAATGAGCAGTTCTTC

j_gene: TRBJ2-2
d_gene: -
abundance: few
v_gene: TRBV20-1
CDR3aa: CSTYVVTGELFF
CDR3nt: TGCAGTACTTACGTGGTCACCGGGGAGCTGTTTTTT

j_gene: TRBJ2-1
d_gene: -
abundance: -
v_gene: TRBV25-1
CDR3aa: CASSIGIPGYNEQFF
CDR3nt: TGTGCCAGCAGTATAGGCATACCGGGATACAATGAGCAGTTCTTC

j_gene: TRBJ2-3
d_gene: -
abundance: -
v_gene: TRBV5-1
CDR3aa: CASSLDSRTDTQYF
CDR3nt: TGCGCCAGCAGCTTGGACAGTCGCACAGATACGCAGTATTTT

j_gene: TRBJ1-2
d_gene: -
abundance: -
v_gene: TRBV29-1
CDR3aa: CSVGASAGYTF
CDR3nt: TGCAGCGTTGGCGCCTCGGCGGGCTACACCTTC

j_gene: TRBJ1-1
d_gene: TRBD1
abundance: few
v_gene: TRBV5-1
CDR3aa: CASSHGTGAEAFF
CDR3nt: TGCGCCAGCAGCCACGGGACAGGGGCTGAAGCTTTCTTT

j_gene: TRBJ2-7
d_gene: -
abundance: -
v_gene: TRBV7-2
CDR3aa: CASSPQATYEQYF
CDR3nt: TGTGCCAGCAGCCCGCAGGCTACCTACGAGCAGTACTTC

j_gene: TRBJ1-5
d_gene: -
abundance: -
v_gene: TRBV12-3/TRBV12-4
CDR3aa: CASSPSLGNQPQHF
CDR3nt: TGTGCCAGCAGCCCTAGTTTAGGCAATCAGCCCCAGCATTTT

j_gene: TRBJ2-2
d_gene: TRBD2
abundance: -
v_gene: TRBV7-6
CDR3aa: CASSLSSGRYTGELFF
CDR3nt: TGTGCCAGCAGCTTATCTAGCGGGAGGTATACCGGGGAGCTGTTTTTT

j_gene: TRBJ1-1
d_gene: TRBD1
abundance: -
v_gene: TRBV5-1
CDR3aa: CASSGGTAIGFEAFF
CDR3nt: TGCGCCAGCAGCGGAGGGACAGCTATTGGGTTTGAAGCTTTCTTT

j_gene: TRBJ2-7
d_gene: -
abundance: few
v_gene: TRBV7-2
CDR3aa: CASSPLGGGSYEQYF
CDR3nt: TGTGCCAGCAGCCCGTTGGGGGGTGGGTCCTACGAGCAGTACTTC

j_gene: TRBJ2-2
d_gene: TRBD2
abundance: once
v_gene: TRBV12-3/TRBV12-4
CDR3aa: CAISRSGGNTGELFF
CDR3nt: TGTGCCATCAGCCGAAGCGGGGGGAACACCGGGGAGCTGTTTTTT

j_gene: TRBJ2-2
d_gene: -
abundance: few
v_gene: TRBV4-3
CDR3aa: CASSQDRGLTNTGELFF
CDR3nt: TGCGCCAGCAGCCAAGATCGGGGGCTCACGAACACCGGGGAGCTGTTTTTT

j_gene: TRBJ2-2
d_gene: -
abundance: few
v_gene: TRBV6-5
CDR3aa: CASSYGRGHGELFF
CDR3nt: TGTGCCAGCAGTTACGGCAGGGGACACGGGGAGCTGTTTTTT

j_gene: TRBJ1-5
d_gene: -
abundance: few
v_gene: TRBV12-3/TRBV12-4
CDR3aa: CASRERDSNQPQHF
CDR3nt: TGTGCCAGCAGGGAAAGAGATAGCAATCAGCCCCAGCATTTT

j_gene: TRBJ2-1
d_gene: -
abundance: -
v_gene: TRBV7-9
CDR3aa: CASSLAGLTNEQFF
CDR3nt: TGTGCCAGCAGCTTAGCCGGACTAACCAATGAGCAGTTCTTC

j_gene: TRBJ1-5
d_gene: -
abundance: -
v_gene: TRBV29-1
CDR3aa: CSVEDRPGSNQPQHF
CDR3nt: TGCAGCGTTGAAGATCGGCCAGGGAGCAATCAGCCCCAGCATTTT

j_gene: TRBJ2-4
d_gene: TRBD1
abundance: few
v_gene: TRBV9
CDR3aa: CASSAPGTGVKNIQYF
CDR3nt: TGTGCCAGCAGCGCCCCCGGGACAGGGGTTAAAAACATTCAGTACTTC

j_gene: TRBJ2-2
d_gene: TRBD2
abundance: -
v_gene: TRBV10-1
CDR3aa: CASGRAGTGELFF
CDR3nt: TGCGCCAGCGGGAGGGCTGGCACCGGGGAGCTGTTTTTT

j_gene: TRBJ1-1
d_gene: -
abundance: -
v_gene: TRBV29-1
CDR3aa: CSVEAGMNTEAFF
CDR3nt: TGCAGCGTTGAAGCAGGCATGAACACTGAAGCTTTCTTT

j_gene: TRBJ1-6
d_gene: -
abundance: few
v_gene: TRBV7-2
CDR3aa: CASSSRPNASPLHF
CDR3nt: TGTGCCAGCAGCTCGCGGCCGAATGCGTCACCCCTCCACTTT